This T cell receptor beta chain stems from a study of blood T cell repertoires in COVID-19. The method was immunoSEQ multiplex PCR; TCRdb's version includes in-frame clones alone and lacks a portion of them. Of fewer than 250,000 clones listed, about 87% are singletons. Trimming shortened V by 1 base and J by 0 bases, and 7 bases separated the two germline ends. Germline lookup yields CDR1 MNHEY and CDR2 SVGEGT. This CDR3 is built from 15 residues. The sequenced sample consisted of PBMCs or T cells enriched from blood (not recorded which). The chain joins TRBV6-2 or TRBV6-3 to TRBJ1-5; D gene unclear. The TCR was taken from a man aged 50 to 60 who had been exposed to COVID-19. The CDR3 spells CASSYYTDSNQPQHF. The CDR3 DNA is TGTGCCAGCAGTTACTACACAGATAGCAATCAGCCCCAGCATTTT.